This TCR beta chain came from a study of T cells and copy number aberrations in small-cell lung cancer. General study results and limits: Compared with adjacent lung tissue, tumors had lower T-cell richness and clonality and non-significantly lower density. Between about 79.9-97.7% of clones were confined to one tumor region. A small sample size limited this study; results need validation.

V lost 6 bases, J lost 1 base, and 15 bases lay in between. This CDR3 has 15 residues. Per germline, CDR1 KGHSH and CDR2 LQKENI. A note on this clone: Its antigen remains unknown.

Clones were read by immunoSEQ multiplex PCR, and TCRdb kept only the in-frame ones, dropping some. The sample lists more than 1,000 clones, roughly 80% occurring once. This rearrangement joins TRBV18 to TRBJ1-1; no clear D gene. The sample was tumor tissue. The TCR was taken from a man aged 55 to 70 with small cell lung cancer. The CDR3 region is CASSVRDSRNTEAFF. In DNA form, the CDR3 reads TGTGCCAGCTCTGTTCGGGATTCGCGGAACACTGAAGCTTTCTTT.